A selection of T cell receptor beta chains follows, all from one sample in a study of cytomegalovirus exposure and HLA in healthy donors. Sequencing was performed with immunoSEQ multiplex PCR; in TCRdb, only in-frame clones are kept and a portion is missing. Here the sample spans roughly 170,000 clones, approximately 86% being singletons. Sequencing input: PBMCs. The origin of the receptors is a male donor in good health and CMV-seronegative. Both conserved end residues are trimmed from each CDR3.

V | CDR3
TRBV18 | ASSPGDTKLF
TRBV18 | ASSPRTGSGANVLT
TRBV6-1 | ASSAWDISQPQH
TRBV5-1 | ASARGGEDRDEQF
TRBV5-6 | ASSRRGGGPEAF
TRBV5-6 | ASTKDRLTYEQY
TRBV19 | ASSRTSGSNTGELF
TRBV5-1 | ASSLGPEGMEAF
TRBV9 | ASSVEAGAIQETQY
TRBV19 | ASSTRVSPEAF
TRBV5-1 | ASSTGARLAGGQEQF
TRBV7-3 | ASSLTLEGELF
TRBV4-2 | ASSQELLAGDYEQY
TRBV10-2 | ASSGAAGAYNEQF
TRBV29-1 | SVENGEALNNEQF
TRBV7-3 | ASSPPGGNTGELF
TRBV5-1 | ASTPRDYNVHEQF
TRBV2 | ASSVGAGGAETQY
TRBV5-1 | ASSFGGDNEQF
TRBV23-1 | ASRTSPQSEF
TRBV28 | ASSRLQGMETQY
TRBV6-5 | ASSYSTSGRAYEQY
TRBV18 | ASSPIWEGGNEKLF
TRBV5-1 | ASSLRTGRNTEAF
TRBV28 | ASSPTDRGSYNEQF
TRBV7-6 | ASKSVSGAYNEQF
TRBV7-9 | ASTGQTFRNSPLH
TRBV6-6 | ASSSPLAGGQGEQF
TRBV11-2 | ASSGGTGEQF
TRBV25-1 | ASISSGGTEAF
TRBV5-1 | ASSLSSGQETQY
TRBV11-2 | ASSAGLAGVETQY
TRBV28 | ASSFTASSGNTIY